The 19 T cell receptor beta chains below come from one sample, sequenced in a study of shared clonotypes between healthy human individuals. TCRdb's copy holds only in-frame clones and misses some; the assay was immunoSEQ multiplex PCR. The sample carries roughly 2 million clones, approximately 96% recorded once. Sequencing was carried out using naive CD4+ T cells sorted from blood. The subset denotes: CD45RA+ positively selected. The receptors here all came from a man between 18 and 29 years old in good health.

The genes are TRBV7-8 and TRBJ1-5, with unresolved D. Per germline, CDR1 SGHVS and CDR2 FQNEAQ. This CDR3 has 14 residues. Trimming removed 0 bases from V and 2 bases from J, with 5 bases in between. The CDR3 bases are TGTGCCAGCAGCTTAGCAAACGGCAATCAGCCCCAGCATTTT. This encodes CASSLANGNQPQHF.

DNA for the CDR3: TGCGCCAGCAGCTCAACACAGCCGAACACCGGGGAGCTGTTTTTT. As protein: CASSSTQPNTGELFF. V and J are TRBV5-1 and TRBJ2-2, with D uncertain. V dropped 3 bases and J dropped 0 bases, with 9 bases sitting between them. The CDR3 covers 15 residues. Germline V gene data show CDR1 as SGHRS and CDR2 as YFSETQ. Using reference TRBV5-1 and TRBJ2-2 for the parts outside the CDR3, the full variable domain is KAGVTQTPRYLIKTRGQQVTLSCSPISGHRSVSWYQQTPGQGLQFLFEYFSETQRNKGNFPGRFSGRQFSNSRSEMNVSTLELGDSALYLCASSSTQPNTGELFFGEGSRLTVL.

This clone has more than one count but fewer than ten. Other DNA variants within this sample encode the same CDR3. The rearrangement uses TRBV7-9 and TRBJ1-1; possibly TRBD1 for D (5 bases). CDR1 and CDR2 (germline): SEHNR, FQNEAQ (reference sequence). V shed 5 bases and J shed 1 base, with 8 bases lying between them. The CDR3 is 13 residues long. CDR3 sequence: CASSLQENTEAFF. In DNA form, the CDR3 reads TGTGCCAGCAGCCTACAGGAGAACACTGAAGCTTTCTTT.

This chain connects TRBV30 to TRBJ1-1; D uncertain. Germline loops: CDR1 GTSNPN, CDR2 SVGIG (reference sequence). The CDR3 extends over 13 amino acids. The germline V and J ends were trimmed by 0 bases and 2 bases, with 7 bases remaining between them. In DNA form, the CDR3 reads TGTGCCTGGAGTGTACAAATAAACACTGAAGCTTTCTTT. As protein: CAWSVQINTEAFF.

This sequence joins TRBV28 and TRBJ1-4; possible D gene TRBD1, 6 bases. Germline CDR1 reads MDHEN; CDR2 reads SYDVKM. The V gene lost 5 bases and the J gene lost 11 bases, with 15 bases spanning the gap. The CDR3 runs 13 residues. CDR3 sequence reads: CASSAGRGRKLFF. The CDR3 region has the DNA TGTGCCAGCAGTGCGGGGAGGGGGAGGAAACTGTTTTTT.

V is TRBV30 and J is TRBJ1-5; tentative D call: TRBD1 (5 bases). This CDR3 has 17 residues. The ends were cut back, 0 bases at V and 0 bases at J, with 15 bases in the middle. In germline, CDR1 is GTSNPN, CDR2 SVGIG (reference sequence). In nucleotides, the CDR3 is TGTGCCTGGAGTGTAGCCAGGGTTGGGGGTAGCAATCAGCCCCAGCATTTT. Encoded protein: CAWSVARVGGSNQPQHF.

CDR3 protein: CASSLEGQGSQETQYF. The DNA for the CDR3 is TGCGCCAGCAGCTTGGAGGGACAGGGAAGTCAAGAGACCCAGTACTTC. The gene calls are TRBV5-1 and TRBJ2-5, with TRBD1 matching 9 bases. The germline V gene encodes CDR1 SGHRS and CDR2 YFSETQ. V lost 0 bases and J lost 2; bases outside the gene matches: 5. The CDR3 is made up of 16 amino acids. The complete variable domain, with remaining parts taken from reference TRBV5-1 and TRBJ2-5, reads KAGVTQTPRYLIKTRGQQVTLSCSPISGHRSVSWYQQTPGQGLQFLFEYFSETQRNKGNFPGRFSGRQFSNSRSEMNVSTLELGDSALYLCASSLEGQGSQETQYFGPGTRLLVL.

V usage is TRBV4-3 and J usage is TRBJ1-6, with 10 positions matching TRBD1. V lost 4 bases and J lost 5; bases outside the gene matches: 8. Germline assignment: CDR1 LGHNA and CDR2 YSLEER. The length of the CDR3 is 17 residues. The CDR3, as DNA: TGCGCCAGCAGCCCACGGACAGGGGGAAATAATAATTCACCCCTCCACTTT. This gives the protein CASSPRTGGNNNSPLHF.

About this clone: The same CDR3 can be traced to other DNA sequences in this sample. The CDR3 sequence is CASSLGRGEQFF. The CDR3 coding sequence is TGTGCCAGCAGTTTAGGGCGGGGAGAGCAGTTCTTC. V and J are TRBV28 and TRBJ2-1; a possible D gene is TRBD2 (6 bases). Trimming shortened V by 2 bases and J by 10 bases, and 9 bases separated the two germline ends. Germline CDR1 reads MDHEN; CDR2 reads SYDVKM. The CDR3 is 12 amino acids.

This chain joins TRBV5-1 and TRBJ1-1; D is uncertain. Between the trimmed V and J ends, which lost 4 bases and 8 bases, there was a span of 12 bases. Germline V gene lookup returns CDR1 SGHRS and CDR2 YFSETQ. This CDR3 is built from 12 residues. CDR3 sequence reads: CASSDGRTEAFF. CDR3 nucleotides: TGCGCCAGCAGCGACGGTCGGACGGAAGCTTTCTTT. Combining the CDR3 with reference TRBV5-1 and TRBJ1-1 gives the whole variable domain KAGVTQTPRYLIKTRGQQVTLSCSPISGHRSVSWYQQTPGQGLQFLFEYFSETQRNKGNFPGRFSGRQFSNSRSEMNVSTLELGDSALYLCASSDGRTEAFFGQGTRLTVV.

The genes are TRBV18 and TRBJ1-2; no clear D gene. Trimming pared 4 bases from V and 0 bases from J, leaving 6 bases between. Germline V gives CDR1 KGHSH, CDR2 LQKENI. This CDR3 comprises 13 residues. CDR3 DNA sequence: TGTGCCAGCTCACAGGGAGCTAACTATGGCTACACCTTC. It is translated as CASSQGANYGYTF.

In regard to this clone: Mismatch with germline at one junction end may stem from a read error. J is TRBJ2-2 and V is TRBV11-1; the D gene is possibly TRBD1 (6 bases). This CDR3 spans 14 amino acids. Germline CDR1 reads SGHAT; CDR2 reads FQDESV (reference sequence). DNA of the CDR3: TGTGCCAGCAGCATACACAGGGCAACCGGAGAGCTGTTTTTT. It encodes CASSIHRATGELFF. The complete variable domain, with remaining parts taken from reference TRBV11-1 and TRBJ2-2, reads EAEVAQSPRYKITEKSQAVAFWCDPISGHATLYWYRQILGQGPELLVQFQDESVVDDSQLPKDRFSAERLKGVDSTLKIQPAELGDSAMYLCASSIHRATGELFFGEGSRLTVL.

The chain carries TRBV18 and TRBJ2-5, with D possibly being TRBD1 or TRBD2 (5 bases each). Trimming took off 1 base at V and 0 bases at J, with 18 bases between the two ends. CDR1 is KGHSH and CDR2 is LQKENI in the germline V gene. This CDR3 spans 18 amino acids. CDR3: CASSPRPPRGVYQETQYF. The CDR3 coding sequence is TGTGCCAGCTCACCACGCCCCCCGAGAGGGGTGTACCAAGAGACCCAGTACTTC. The full variable domain, completed using reference TRBV18 and TRBJ2-5, is NAGVMQNPRHLVRRRGQEARLRCSPMKGHSHVYWYRQLPEEGLKFMVYLQKENIIDESGMPKERFSAEFPKEGPSILRIQQVVRGDSAAYFCASSPRPPRGVYQETQYFGPGTRLLVL.

The chain employs TRBV5-1 and TRBJ2-7, with 7 bases matching TRBD1. Unmatched junction bases numbered 7, after V lost 4 bases and J lost 6 bases. CDR1 SGHRS and CDR2 YFSETQ come from the germline V gene. The CDR3 runs to 13 residues. The CDR3 is CASSATGRLEQYF. DNA for the CDR3: TGCGCCAGCAGCGCGACAGGGCGGCTCGAGCAGTACTTC. Filled out from reference TRBV5-1 and TRBJ2-7, the complete variable domain reads KAGVTQTPRYLIKTRGQQVTLSCSPISGHRSVSWYQQTPGQGLQFLFEYFSETQRNKGNFPGRFSGRQFSNSRSEMNVSTLELGDSALYLCASSATGRLEQYFGPGTRLTVT.

In the case of this clone: Other DNA sequences in the sample encode the same CDR3. The V call is TRBV5-6, the J call TRBJ2-6; D unclear. The V and J ends lost 1 base and 3 bases respectively, with 2 bases between them. There are 13 residues in the CDR3. Germline V gives CDR1 SGHDT, CDR2 YYEEEE. The chain's CDR3 is CASSLYGANVLTF. CDR3 coding DNA: TGTGCCAGCAGCTTGTATGGGGCCAACGTCCTGACTTTC.

This chain joins TRBV29-1 and TRBJ2-5, with D unclear. V dropped 7 bases and J dropped 0 bases, with 9 bases sitting between them. CDR3 length: 12 amino acids. Germline V gene sequence: CDR1 SQVTM, CDR2 ANQGSEA. The CDR3 reads CSADLYQETQYF. Here the CDR3 DNA reads TGCAGCGCAGACCTGTACCAAGAGACCCAGTACTTC.

The rearrangement joins TRBV5-1 to TRBJ2-7; D gene unclear. CDR1 is SGHRS and CDR2 is YFSETQ in the germline V gene. This CDR3 comprises 14 residues. The germline V and J ends were trimmed by 0 bases and 3 bases, with 10 bases remaining between them. The CDR3 is CASSLDGNFYEQYF. DNA of the CDR3: TGCGCCAGCAGCTTGGATGGGAATTTCTACGAGCAGTACTTC.

The gene calls are TRBV9 and TRBJ1-1, with D perhaps TRBD1 (5 bases). Trimming removed 3 bases at V and 0 bases at J, with 12 bases between. The CDR3 loop spans 15 amino acids. Germline lookup yields CDR1 SGDLS and CDR2 YYNGEE. The CDR3 sequence is CASSERRDVNTEAFF. CDR3 in DNA: TGTGCCAGCAGCGAGCGCAGGGATGTGAACACTGAAGCTTTCTTT.

The chain carries TRBV5-5 and TRBJ1-1, with 7 bases fitting TRBD1. V lost 3 bases and J lost 5; bases outside the gene matches: 10. The germline V gene has CDR1 SGHKS and CDR2 YYEKEE (reference sequence). CDR3 length: 15 residues. The CDR3: CASSSSQGGQTEAFF. The CDR3 bases are TGTGCCAGCAGCTCCTCTCAGGGGGGCCAGACTGAAGCTTTCTTT.